This T cell receptor (beta chain) was sequenced during a study of blood T cells in healthy people across ages. Germline CDR1 reads MNHEY; CDR2 reads SVGAGI. The CDR3 runs 13 residues. V gave up 5 bases and J gave up 7 bases, with 12 bases separating them. A second PCR of roughly 7 to 11 cycles used a sample-barcoded 5' primer and a J-beta primer mix. TCRdb processed the 5' RACE reads anew with MiXCR; each CDR3 protein has one entry. The table records about 770,000 distinct CDR3 sequences, 40% to 50% of them present only once. The sample comprised blood. The TCR sequence derives from a man between 60 and 75 years old in good health. The chain carries TRBV6-5 and TRBJ2-1, with D possibly TRBD2 on 6 matching bases. CDR3 region: CASSRYGGNEQFF. CDR3 nucleotide sequence: TGTGCCAGCAGTCGATACGGGGGTAATGAGCAGTTCTTC.